This TCR beta chain was captured by sequencing in a study of cytomegalovirus exposure and HLA in healthy donors. A note on this clone: What it recognizes is unknown.

The PCR made use of 60 Vbeta and 13 Jbeta primers. In the original analysis: A later analysis tallied tens of millions of unique TCR beta chains, 8.5 million to 11 million of them shared. Generated by immunoSEQ multiplex PCR, the TCRdb table keeps only in-frame clones and is missing some. Clone size and the V and J calls come from that table; the DNA yielded D and trimming. The data contain 120,000 or so clones, over 65% of them seen just once; the ten biggest clones take up 1.8%. V lost 4 bases and J lost 6, with 10 bases in between. The length of the CDR3 is 12 residues. Germline assignment: CDR1 SEHNR and CDR2 FQNEAQ (reference sequence). General study results and limits: Researchers reportedly found TCR beta sequences accurately predicted most subjects' HLA-A and HLA-B alleles.

The donors comprised healthy bone marrow donors. The chain combines TRBV7-9 with TRBJ2-7; D is possibly TRBD1 (6 bases). The sequenced material came from PBMCs. The receptor was derived from a young man in good health and CMV-seronegative. The CDR3 is CASSSGQREQYF. The CDR3 coding sequence is TGTGCCAGCAGCTCGGGACAACGCGAGCAGTACTTC.